This T cell receptor beta chain was sequenced during a study of T cells expressing NK-cell markers. Study information: Of eight sequenced donors, seven were HCMV-seropositive and one HCMV-seronegative. Broader study findings: Roughly 6 donors had dominant NKG2C+ clonotypes that comprised about 1.0-7.5% of their CD8+ T cells.

Looked up from germline, CDR1 is DFQATT and CDR2 is SNEGSKA (reference sequence). The CDR3 is 13 residues long. TCRdb re-analyzed the 5' RACE reads; it lists each CDR3 protein once, without DNA. The sample includes almost 450,000 distinct CDR3 sequences. About this clonotype itself: Its antigen is not identified.

Material: blood T cells: a sorted CD56 or NKG2C T cell subset, CD4+ or CD8+ T cells, or bulk PBMC T cells (not recorded which). The V and J genes are TRBV20-1 and TRBJ2-5; TCRdb gives TRBD1 as the D gene, but with no DNA this cannot be confirmed. This TCR derives from a woman between 18 and 75 years old in good health. The CDR3 reads CSAPGQAQETQYF.